Below, 21 T cell receptor beta chains from the same sample are listed, as sequenced in a study of cytomegalovirus exposure and HLA in healthy donors. The primer mix had 60 Vbeta and 13 Jbeta primers. Libraries were prepared by immunoSEQ multiplex PCR; TCRdb keeps only in-frame clonotypes and omits some of them. Here the sample spans fewer than 250,000 clones, over 60% being singletons. Sequencing input: PBMCs. The receptors stem from a woman aged 30 to 39 in good health and CMV-seropositive.

J is TRBJ1-1 and V is TRBV5-4; 11 bases fit TRBD1. J lost 5 bases, V lost 5 bases, and 11 bases had no gene match. Germline V gene sequence: CDR1 SGHNT, CDR2 YYREEE (reference sequence). The CDR3 extends over 16 amino acids. The CDR3 reads CASREGQGALGTEAFF. In DNA, the CDR3 is TGTGCCAGCAGAGAAGGACAGGGGGCGTTGGGAACTGAAGCTTTCTTT.

The chain uses TRBV19 and TRBJ1-1; 10 nucleotides agree with TRBD1. Trimming removed 6 bases from V and 5 bases from J; junction bases left unmatched: 3. There are 13 residues in the CDR3. Germline V gene lookup returns CDR1 LNHDA and CDR2 SQIVND (reference sequence). The CDR3 is CASRPDRGTEAFF. The CDR3 DNA reads as TGTGCCAGTAGGCCGGACAGGGGGACTGAAGCTTTCTTT.

The V call is TRBV11-3, the J call TRBJ2-7, with 12 bases identical to TRBD2. This CDR3 is built from 19 residues. CDR1 is SGHNT, CDR2 YENEEA, per germline. The V gene end was trimmed by 6 bases and the J gene end by 5 bases; junction bases not matched to a gene: 20. The chain's CDR3 is CASRGGDRARTSGVNEQYF. The CDR3 DNA reads TGTGCCAGCAGGGGGGGGGACAGGGCAAGGACTAGCGGGGTCAACGAGCAGTACTTC.

J is TRBJ2-7 and V is TRBV18; 7 positions match TRBD1. The CDR3 is 14 residues long. The V gene end was trimmed by 3 bases and the J gene end by 2 bases; junction bases not matched to a gene: 4. Germline V gene sequence: CDR1 KGHSH, CDR2 LQKENI. The CDR3: CASSPGTVPYEQYF. The CDR3 DNA reads as TGTGCCAGCTCACCCGGGACAGTCCCCTACGAGCAGTACTTC.

The genes are TRBV6-1 and TRBJ2-7; no clear D. Trimming removed 3 bases from V and 0 bases from J, with 3 bases in between. From germline, CDR1 is MNHNS and CDR2 SASEGT. This CDR3 region has 12 residues. Here the CDR3 reads CASSESSYEQYF. The CDR3 nucleotides read TGTGCCAGCAGTGAGAGCTCCTACGAGCAGTACTTC.

J is TRBJ1-5 and V is TRBV7-9; D gene ambiguous. Germline lookup yields CDR1 SEHNR and CDR2 FQNEAQ (reference sequence). The CDR3 has 13 residues. V gave up 3 bases and J gave up 7 bases, with 10 bases separating them. CDR3 bases: TGTGCCAGCAGCTTGGTGGGCACGCAGCCCCAGCATTTT. Protein: CASSLVGTQPQHF.

V is TRBV4-1 and J is TRBJ2-1; 8 bases agree with TRBD1. Germline CDR1 is MGHRA and CDR2 is YSYEKL. The trim removed 0 bases at V and 7 bases at J, leaving 11 bases unmatched. The CDR3 covers 17 residues. Here the CDR3 DNA reads TGCGCCAGCAGCCAAGATAGGGCCAGGGGGCGTATAAATGAGCAGTTCTTC. It encodes CASSQDRARGRINEQFF.

The chain couples TRBV15 to TRBJ2-3; D might be TRBD2 (5 bases). CDR3 length: 14 residues. Germline assignment: CDR1 LNHNV and CDR2 YYDKDF (reference sequence). V was pared by 7 bases and J by 2 bases, with 13 bases between. For the CDR3, the DNA is TGTGCCACCAAAGCGGACCTTCTCACAGATACGCAGTATTTT. Translating it yields CATKADLLTDTQYF.

In nucleotides, the CDR3 is TGTGCCAGCACTCCTAGCGGGGCCAAAGCCTACAATGAGCAGTTCTTC. Translation: CASTPSGAKAYNEQFF. The chain employs TRBV28 and TRBJ2-1; 9 bases map to TRBD2. Germline-derived CDR1 and CDR2 are MDHEN and SYDVKM. The CDR3 consists of 16 residues. V shed 7 bases, J shed 2 bases, and the junction held 9 bases outside the gene matches. The full variable domain, rest sourced from reference TRBV28 and TRBJ2-1, is DVKVTQSSRYLVKRTGEKVFLECVQDMDHENMFWYRQDPGLGLRLIYFSYDVKMKEKGDIPEGYSVSREKKERFSLILESASTNQTSMYLCASTPSGAKAYNEQFFGPGTRLTVL.

This clone appeared a few times. This chain uses TRBV15 with TRBJ2-1, with 9 bases aligning to TRBD1. With 4 bases clipped from V and 9 bases from J, the junction kept 13 bases outside the gene matches. CDR1 is LNHNV, CDR2 YYDKDF, per germline (reference sequence). This CDR3 is 16 amino acids long. The CDR3 is CATSKGNRDRATEQFF. The CDR3 nucleotides read TGTGCCACCAGCAAAGGCAATAGGGACAGGGCTACTGAGCAGTTCTTC. Based on the CDR3 plus reference TRBV15 and TRBJ2-1, the full variable domain is DAMVIQNPRYQVTQFGKPVTLSCSQTLNHNVMYWYQQKSSQAPKLLFHYYDKDFNNEADTPDNFQSRRPNTSFCFLDIRSPGLGDTAMYLCATSKGNRDRATEQFFGPGTRLTVL.

CDR3 DNA sequence: TGTGCCATCAGTGAGTCAGTGGACGGGGATCAGCCCCAGCATTTT. It translates to CAISESVDGDQPQHF. The V gene is TRBV10-3, the J gene TRBJ1-5; no reliable D call. From germline, CDR1 is ENHRY and CDR2 SYGVKD. This CDR3 spans 15 amino acids. Trimming removed 0 bases at V and 5 bases at J, with 11 bases between.

J is TRBJ1-2 and V is TRBV28; D gene unclear. CDR3 length: 14 residues. Germline V gene sequence: CDR1 MDHEN, CDR2 SYDVKM. V lost 2 bases and J 6 bases, leaving 13 bases between the germline ends. The CDR3 DNA sequence: TGTGCCAGCAGTTTAATAAAGGGCGGGGATGGCTACACCTTC. Translated, it gives CASSLIKGGDGYTF.

The chain recombines TRBV5-4 with TRBJ1-3, with 7 bases fitting TRBD1. Trimming removed 2 bases from V and 4 bases from J; junction bases left unmatched: 6. Germline CDR1 and CDR2: SGHNT and YYREEE (reference sequence). This CDR3 region has 15 residues. The CDR3 DNA sequence: TGTGCCAGCAGCTTAAAGACAGGGTTGGGAAACACCATATATTTT. It yields the protein CASSLKTGLGNTIYF.

This chain uses TRBV18 with TRBJ2-1; 9 bases line up with TRBD2. The CDR3 runs to 16 residues. From germline, CDR1 is KGHSH and CDR2 LQKENI. V dropped 1 base and J dropped 10; count of bases not matched to a gene: 11. The CDR3 sequence: CASSPRLAGGPMEQFF. In DNA form, the CDR3 reads TGTGCCAGCTCACCACGTCTGGCGGGAGGGCCTATGGAGCAGTTCTTC.

The J gene is TRBJ2-1, the V gene TRBV5-1; 11 bases agree with TRBD2. Germline V gene sequence: CDR1 SGHRS, CDR2 YFSETQ. The CDR3 runs to 16 residues. The V segment lost 2 bases and the J segment 9 bases; nucleotides outside the gene matches: 10. CDR3 bases: TGCGCCAGCAGCTTATTCTCGCTAGCGGGGGGTCCTGAGCAGTTCTTC. Translating it yields CASSLFSLAGGPEQFF.

This clone occurred a few times. The chain recombines TRBV6-5 with TRBJ1-2, with D uncertain. Germline CDR1 MNHEY, CDR2 SVGAGI. V gave up 2 bases and J gave up 4 bases, with 11 bases separating them. The CDR3 has 14 residues. The CDR3 here is CASSYGAGGYGYTF. The CDR3 DNA is TGTGCCAGCAGTTACGGCGCGGGCGGCTATGGCTACACCTTC.

This clone was counted a few times. The chain links TRBV28 to TRBJ1-2; D not certain. V lost 5 bases and J 4 bases, leaving 17 bases between the germline ends. The CDR3 extends over 15 amino acids. Germline V gene data show CDR1 as MDHEN and CDR2 as SYDVKM. The CDR3 DNA is TGTGCCAGCAGTCTAACCCGGAGGTCTGTCTATGGCTACACCTTC. Translated, it gives CASSLTRRSVYGYTF.

The rearrangement joins TRBV28 to TRBJ2-5, with TRBD1 as a possible D gene (8 bases). The germline V gene encodes CDR1 MDHEN and CDR2 SYDVKM. The CDR3 contains 14 residues. V lost 5 bases and J 7 bases, leaving 17 bases between the germline ends. Here the CDR3 reads CASSPQQGGATQYF. CDR3 coding DNA: TGTGCCAGCAGTCCCCAACAGGGGGGGGCGACCCAGTACTTC.

This sequence joins TRBV4-1 and TRBJ2-7, with 15 bases matching TRBD2. Germline lookup yields CDR1 MGHRA and CDR2 YSYEKL. The CDR3 extends over 20 amino acids. Unmatched junction bases numbered 14, after V lost 4 bases and J lost 1 base. The CDR3 loop is CASSRDRYSGTSGRSYEQYF. As DNA, the CDR3 is TGCGCCAGCAGCCGGGACAGGTATTCCGGGACTAGCGGGAGGTCCTACGAGCAGTACTTC.

The chain has TRBV6-1 and TRBJ1-2, with 8 bases that match TRBD1. Unmatched junction bases numbered 6, after V lost 1 base and J lost 8 bases. The germline V gene has CDR1 MNHNS and CDR2 SASEGT. This CDR3 comprises 14 residues. CDR3 coding DNA: TGTGCCAGCAGTGAAGGCAGGGGGCGCCGGGGCTACACCTTC. Its protein product is CASSEGRGRRGYTF.

The CDR3 coding sequence is TGTGCCAGCAGTGATGAGGGGACAGGTCGAGCAGATACGCAGTATTTT. The encoded protein is CASSDEGTGRADTQYF. The rearrangement uses TRBV25-1 and TRBJ2-3; the match to TRBD1 covers 8 bases. V gave up 3 bases and J gave up 4 bases; unmatched junction bases: 9. Germline assignment: CDR1 MGHDK and CDR2 SYGVNS. The CDR3 runs to 16 residues.